A few counts support the clone carrying this T cell receptor (beta chain). The germline V gene has CDR1 LGHDT and CDR2 YNNKEL (reference sequence). V was trimmed by 1 base and J by 0 bases, leaving 12 bases between them. This CDR3 comprises 17 residues. This sample was included in a study of identical twins. Template switching introduced a universal primer site, and the cDNA bore unique molecular identifiers. TCRdb reprocessed the 5' RACE reads with MiXCR, giving one entry per CDR3 protein. The sample contains roughly 540,000 distinct CDR3 sequences, around 20% of which appear only once. This sample also appeared in a second study, on T cells expressing NK-cell markers. As that report states: Seven of the eight sequenced donors were classified as HCMV-seropositive, and one was classified as seronegative.

The sequence came from a woman aged 18-30 years in good health. The sample was CD4+ T cells sorted from blood. The genes are TRBV3-1 and TRBJ2-2; possible D gene TRBD1, 5 bases. CDR3 sequence (DNA): TGTGCCAGCAGCCAAGTTAAGGGGTGGGCGAACACCGGGGAGCTGTTTTTT. Its translation is CASSQVKGWANTGELFF.